This TCR beta chain comes out of a study of identifying expanded T cells in peripheral blood. Profiling relied on immunoSEQ multiplex PCR, and the TCRdb table lists in-frame clones only, not all of them. The sample lists around 84,000 clones, roughly 90% occurring once. Germline CDR1 and CDR2: KGHSH and LQKENI. The CDR3 has 17 amino acids. After removal of 0 bases from V and 8 bases from J, the junction contained 11 bases not matched to a gene. The sequence was collected from a person aged 18 to 70 in good health. The rearrangement joins TRBV18 to TRBJ2-1, with 9 bases matching TRBD1. Sequencing was carried out using blood. The chain's CDR3 is CASSPPNPGQGKDEQFF. In DNA form, the CDR3 reads TGTGCCAGCTCACCACCGAACCCGGGACAGGGTAAGGATGAGCAGTTCTTC.